The sequence of this TCR beta chain was determined in a study of blood T cell repertoires in COVID-19 (dated by TCRdb to 2019 to 2021). At the level of the whole study: Samples covering the acute and convalescent phases of COVID-19 were provided by collaborators in the United States, Italy and Spain. The material from the prospective study consisted of cDNA or gDNA derived from T cells, B-cell-depleted T cells, or PBMCs. Subjects who had been exposed to COVID-19, were actively infected with it, or had recovered from it provided the deeply sampled blood TCRbeta repertoires that made up the dataset. The repertoires were released in a freely available public database meant as a resource for research on the immune response to SARS-CoV-2. The samples were drawn from two sources: the first 160 participants of the ongoing ImmuneRACE study, and 950 to 1,500 subjects contributed by 6 global collaborators. A de-identified subject ID, COVID-19 status, age in years and sex were almost always included in the sample metadata. Where HLA class I and class II types were available, the types were taken from metadata supplied by the sample provider, not from assay-based typing. What the authors observed across the whole study: The amount of clinical and demographic metadata varied by source and participant and was provided uncurated.

Worth noting for this clone: The antigen this receptor binds is unknown. No qualities accompany the bases; no much larger clone lies one base away.

TCRbeta CDR3 regions were amplified from genomic DNA using the immunoSEQ Assay, a bias-controlled multiplex PCR. The paper's processing steps were these. Nucleated cell counts per sample were estimated from amplification of reference gene primers within the assay. To quantify the absolute abundance of each unique TCRbeta CDR3 rearrangement, sequence reads were collapsed and filtered. Productive Simpson clonality was computed per sample as the square root of Simpson's diversity index over productive rearrangements. The source is immuneACCESS, and TCRdb retained only in-frame sequences with V and J called. Part of the clones is not carried over; for the studies checked, unresolved V genes explain less than half of this, and the remainder is unexplained. The V and J calls and clone size come from that table; D and trimming were worked out from the DNA. This sample lists 300,000 to 350,000 clones; roughly 90% were detected once. The top ten constitute just under 9.5% of the sample.

Participants in the prospective study were enrolled through a virtual design, were aged roughly 18 to 100 years, and lived in approximately 25 United States geographic areas. Cohort assignment in the prospective study relied on participant-reported clinical history from a screening survey and a study questionnaire. For ImmuneRACE Cohort 3, a participant was defined as recovered based on two consecutive negative NP/OP PCR tests, clearance by a healthcare professional, or resolution of symptoms. Each participant in the prospective study had whole blood, serum and a nasopharyngeal or oropharyngeal swab collected by mobile phlebotomists. Prospective study participants could optionally give additional blood draws and questionnaires over a roughly 2-month period. Prospective study blood samples were shipped either frozen or at room temperature before DNA extraction. After removal of 4 bases from V and 7 bases from J, the junction retains 13 bases not matched to a gene. From the cysteine up to the phenylalanine, the CDR3 has a length of 17 residues. Left in the record is the CDR3 DNA by itself, 51 bases read in frame from the first base. Per the germline V gene (reference sequence), SEHNR is the CDR1 and FQNEAQ is the CDR2.

Sequenced sample: PBMCs or T cells enriched from blood (not recorded which). This TCR was sampled from a woman in her 30s who had recovered from COVID-19. The chain is assembled from TRBV7-9 and TRBJ2-1; the junction holds 10 bases that match TRBD2. In nucleotides, the sequence is TGTGCCAGCAGCTCGCCCCCTCTAGCGGGAGAAGGGAATGAGCAGTTCTTC. This yields the protein CASSSPPLAGEGNEQFF.